The present TCR beta chain was sequenced within a study of human T cells and chemical hapten exposure. A few counts support this clonotype. Regarding time point: healthy volunteer bleed at 6 weeks. The study extracted total RNA from unfractionated whole blood. CDR1 and CDR2 from the germline V gene are SGHTA and FQGTGA. The CDR3 contains 17 residues. V lost 5 bases and J lost 3, with 20 bases in between. One entry per CDR3 protein results from TCRdb running MiXCR on the RACE reads. The profile shows 60,000 to 90,000 distinct CDR3 sequences, roughly 7.9% of them singletons. What was sequenced was whole blood. The origin of this receptor is a female donor in good health. Some clones in this sample may be carry-over from other donors' samples. The rearrangement uses TRBV7-3 and TRBJ2-1; possible D gene TRBD2, 6 bases. CDR3 loop: CASSPGPTGVNYNEQFF. DNA of the CDR3: TGTGCCAGCAGCCCCGGGCCAACGGGGGTTAACTACAATGAGCAGTTCTTC.